These 32 T cell receptor beta chains came from one sample sequenced in a study of beta chain features in type 1 diabetes. Study-wide findings and caveats: Type 1 diabetes patients had TCRB CDR3s that were shorter (moderately but significantly so) in all four CD4+ subsets.

Every bit of the isolated RNA underwent reverse transcription, so sequencing read expressed TCRB transcripts. The repertoire was sequenced with immunoSEQ multiplex PCR; TCRdb's copy has only in-frame clones and lacks some. Here the sample spans about 650,000 clones, around 12% being singletons. No cognate antigen is known for these TCRs. The material sequenced was naive CD4+ T cells from blood. These receptors all come from a man younger than 40 with type 1 diabetes.

This clone came up a few times. The rearrangement links TRBV28 to TRBJ1-3; D gene unclear. The V end lost 6 bases, the J end lost 4 bases, and 7 bases lay between the germline ends. From germline, CDR1 is MDHEN and CDR2 SYDVKM. The CDR3 sequence is 12 residues long. CDR3 residues: CASSVRGNTIYF. The CDR3 nucleotides are TGTGCCAGCAGCGTGCGGGGAAACACCATATATTTT.

This clone was seen more than once but under ten times. The chain links TRBV7-2 to TRBJ2-3; no clear D. V gave up 3 bases and J gave up 6 bases, with 19 bases separating them. This CDR3 is 16 amino acids long. Per germline, CDR1 SGHTA and CDR2 FQGNSA. This CDR3 reads CASSFSASSGLDTQYF. CDR3 in DNA: TGTGCCAGCAGCTTTAGTGCATCCTCCGGCCTGGATACGCAGTATTTT.

The J gene is TRBJ2-7, the V gene TRBV7-2, with a tentative D call TRBD2 (5 bases). CDR1 and CDR2 (germline): SGHTA, FQGNSA. Trimming pared 3 bases from V and 5 bases from J, leaving 11 bases between. CDR3 length: 13 amino acids. The CDR3 sequence: CASSFRAGDEQYF. The CDR3, as DNA: TGTGCCAGCAGCTTCCGGGCCGGGGACGAGCAGTACTTC.

This clone was seen a handful of times. The rearrangement joins TRBV7-9 to TRBJ2-6; D gene unclear. In germline, CDR1 is SEHNR, CDR2 FQNEAQ (reference sequence). This CDR3 is 13 amino acids long. Trimming took off 8 bases at V and 2 bases at J, with 7 bases between the two ends. CDR3 amino acids: CASVGAGANVLTF. For the CDR3, the DNA is TGTGCCAGCGTTGGCGCTGGGGCCAACGTCCTGACTTTC.

The chain recombines TRBV19 with TRBJ1-5, with D possibly being TRBD1 (6 bases). This CDR3 is 16 amino acids long. The germline CDR1 and CDR2 sequences are LNHDA and SQIVND (reference sequence). V lost 7 bases to trimming and J lost 3 bases, with 19 bases between them. CDR3 in amino acids: CASTPWADRPNQPQHF. For the CDR3, the DNA is TGTGCCAGTACTCCGTGGGCGGACAGACCCAATCAGCCCCAGCATTTT.

The V gene is TRBV30, the J gene TRBJ2-5; tentatively, D is TRBD1 or TRBD2 (5 bases each). This CDR3 region has 13 residues. V was clipped by 0 bases and J by 5 bases, with 10 bases between them. The germline V gene encodes CDR1 GTSNPN and CDR2 SVGIG (reference sequence). CDR3 in DNA: TGTGCCTGGAGTGTTAAGGGGACGGAGACCCAGTACTTC. Translation: CAWSVKGTETQYF.

This clone was picked up a small number of times. This chain links TRBV18 with TRBJ2-6; D ambiguous. V lost 3 bases and J lost 0, with 12 bases in between. CDR1 is KGHSH, CDR2 LQKENI, per germline. This CDR3 region has 17 residues. CDR3 coding DNA: TGTGCCAGCTCACCGTTCCAGGACCGCTCTGGGGCCAACGTCCTGACTTTC. Its translation is CASSPFQDRSGANVLTF.

This clone has a handful of counts. Other DNA sequences from this sample encode an identical CDR3 as well. This sequence joins TRBV7-2 and TRBJ2-7; weak D call: TRBD1 (7 bases). Trimming took 1 base from V and 3 from J, leaving 10 bases between them. In germline, CDR1 is SGHTA, CDR2 FQGNSA. There are 14 residues in the CDR3. The CDR3 coding sequence is TGTGCCAGCAGCTTAGACAGGGGAGGCTACGAGCAGTACTTC. This gives the protein CASSLDRGGYEQYF.

This clone showed up just a few times. The chain employs TRBV7-6 and TRBJ2-5, with TRBD1 matching 8 bases. Per the germline V gene, CDR1 is SGHVS and CDR2 is FNYEAQ. There are 15 residues in the CDR3. The J segment lost 4 bases and the V segment lost 2 bases, leaving 6 bases of the junction unmatched. The CDR3 coding sequence is TGTGCCAGCAGCTTAACACAGGGGGGAACAGAGACCCAGTACTTC. This codes for CASSLTQGGTETQYF.

This chain connects TRBV7-2 to TRBJ2-3; D call uncertain. V lost 2 bases to trimming and J lost 0 bases, with 9 bases between them. Looked up from germline, CDR1 is SGHTA and CDR2 is FQGNSA. There are 15 residues in the CDR3. The CDR3 loop reads CASSLIRVSTDTQYF. The CDR3 DNA is TGTGCCAGCAGCTTAATCCGGGTTAGCACAGATACGCAGTATTTT.

The gene calls are TRBV4-2 and TRBJ2-7; D is ambiguous. CDR1 LGHNA and CDR2 YNFKEQ come from the germline V gene. This CDR3 is 11 amino acids long. V lost 0 bases and J 5 bases, leaving 2 bases between the germline ends. This chain's CDR3 is CASSQDNEQYF. CDR3 nucleotides: TGTGCCAGCAGCCAAGATAACGAGCAGTACTTC.

The genes are TRBV19 and TRBJ2-1; TRBD1 matches at 7 bases. Germline trimming cut 6 bases from V and 1 base from J; bases unmatched to any gene: 6. CDR1 and CDR2 (germline): LNHDA, SQIVND (reference sequence). CDR3 length: 15 amino acids. As DNA, the CDR3 is TGTGCCAGTAGAGGGACAGTCAATTCCTACAATGAGCAGTTCTTC. Amino acid sequence: CASRGTVNSYNEQFF.

Points on this clone: Other nucleotide sequences from this sample produce the same CDR3. The chain is built from TRBV11-2 and TRBJ2-5; no firm D call. Germline V gives CDR1 SGHAT, CDR2 FQNNGV. CDR3 length: 10 amino acids. V lost 5 bases, J lost 2 bases, and 0 bases lay in between. The CDR3 here is CASSQETQYF. The CDR3, as DNA: TGTGCCAGCAGCCAAGAGACCCAGTACTTC.

The chain has TRBV9 and TRBJ2-5; D might be TRBD1 (5 bases). CDR3 length: 14 residues. V lost 0 bases and J 3 bases, leaving 9 bases between the germline ends. CDR1 and CDR2 from the germline V gene are SGDLS and YYNGEE. The CDR3 bases are TGTGCCAGCAGCGTAGCTATAGGGGAAGAGACCCAGTACTTC. The encoded protein is CASSVAIGEETQYF.

CDR3 in amino acids: CASTSSHYGYTF. CDR3 sequence (DNA): TGTGCCAGCACAAGCAGTCACTATGGCTACACCTTC. The gene calls are TRBV2 and TRBJ1-2; D is unresolved. Trimming shortened V by 7 bases and J by 3 bases, and 9 bases separated the two germline ends. Germline lookup yields CDR1 SNHLY and CDR2 FYNNEI. This CDR3 is built from 12 residues.

The chain joins TRBV5-1 to TRBJ1-5, with D uncertain. With 4 bases removed from V and 0 bases from J, the gap between germline ends came to 11 bases. CDR3 size: 15 residues. Germline CDR1 and CDR2: SGHRS and YFSETQ. CDR3 residues: CASSPDGVSNQPQHF. The CDR3 DNA is TGCGCCAGCAGCCCGGACGGAGTTAGCAATCAGCCCCAGCATTTT.

This chain joins TRBV4-3 and TRBJ2-7; no firm D call. V was trimmed by 3 bases and J by 1 base, leaving 10 bases between them. CDR1 is LGHNA, CDR2 YSLEER, per germline. The CDR3 runs 14 residues. DNA of the CDR3: TGCGCCAGCAGCCAGGGAATGCAATCCTACGAGCAGTACTTC. Translating it yields CASSQGMQSYEQYF.

The chain uses TRBV5-1 and TRBJ2-4, with 8 bases that match TRBD2. V lost 0 bases and J lost 7; bases outside the gene matches: 3. The V gene's germline CDR1 is SGHRS and CDR2 YFSETQ. The CDR3 covers 14 residues. CDR3 residues: CASSLASGGNIQYF. The CDR3 DNA reads TGCGCCAGCAGCTTGGCTTCGGGAGGGAACATTCAGTACTTC.

This sequence joins TRBV7-2 and TRBJ1-5; D is uncertain. Per the germline V gene, CDR1 is SGHTA and CDR2 is FQGNSA. Trimming stripped 5 bases from V and 0 bases from J, with 11 bases between. CDR3 size: 15 residues. CDR3 DNA: TGTGCCAGCAGCCCCATCCTGTATAGCAATCAGCCCCAGCATTTT. It codes for CASSPILYSNQPQHF.

The sample holds a few counts of this clone. The genes are TRBV10-3 and TRBJ1-6; TRBD1 is a possible D gene (5 bases). Germline CDR1 is ENHRY and CDR2 is SYGVKD. The CDR3 contains 13 residues. V shed 5 bases and J shed 10 bases, with 12 bases lying between them. The CDR3 bases are TGTGCCATCAGTCGGGACTCTGAATCACCCCTCCACTTT. Amino acid sequence: CAISRDSESPLHF.

The chain uses TRBV18 and TRBJ2-5; a possible D gene is TRBD1 (5 bases). The CDR3 length is 14 residues. Trimming pared 3 bases from V and 5 bases from J, leaving 13 bases between. The germline gives CDR1 KGHSH, CDR2 LQKENI. In DNA form, the CDR3 reads TGTGCCAGCTCACCGGGGCAGTATACGGAGACCCAGTACTTC. Translating it yields CASSPGQYTETQYF.

The chain has TRBV5-1 and TRBJ2-1; D remains unclear. The V end lost 0 bases, the J end lost 7 bases, and 20 bases lay between the germline ends. The CDR3 contains 17 residues. Per the germline V gene, CDR1 is SGHRS and CDR2 is YFSETQ. The CDR3 here is CASSLDFWGSMWNEQFF. The CDR3 DNA reads TGCGCCAGCAGCTTGGACTTTTGGGGTTCCATGTGGAATGAGCAGTTCTTC.

This clone was picked up a small number of times. The chain joins TRBV2 to TRBJ1-5; TRBD1 matches 7 bases. Germline values: CDR1 SNHLY, CDR2 FYNNEI. CDR3 length equals 15 residues. J was trimmed by 1 base and V by 5 bases; bases with no gene match: 5. The CDR3 nucleotides are TGTGCCAGCAGTCAGGGGGGAGGAAGCAATCAGCCCCAGCATTTT. Translated, it gives CASSQGGGSNQPQHF.

CDR3 bases: TGTGCCAGCAGTTATCCGGGAGGGGAGACCCAGTACTTC. Encoded protein: CASSYPGGETQYF. The gene calls are TRBV6-6 and TRBJ2-5; 8 nucleotides match TRBD2. V lost 3 bases, J lost 5 bases, and 2 bases stayed unmatched. The CDR3 extends over 13 amino acids. Germline V gene data show CDR1 as MNHNY and CDR2 as SVGAGI (reference sequence).

The table lists this clone with a few counts. The chain has TRBV7-2 and TRBJ2-5; tentative D call: TRBD1 (6 bases). The CDR3 loop spans 13 amino acids. V was pared by 6 bases and J by 7 bases, with 15 bases between. Germline V gene lookup returns CDR1 SGHTA and CDR2 FQGNSA. This chain's CDR3 is CASREQGLGTQYF. In DNA, the CDR3 is TGTGCCAGCAGGGAACAGGGCCTGGGGACCCAGTACTTC.

This clone has just a few counts. This chain joins TRBV19 and TRBJ1-1, with 8 nucleotides matching TRBD1. Germline-derived CDR1 and CDR2 are LNHDA and SQIVND (reference sequence). CDR3 length equals 14 residues. V was pared by 3 bases and J by 2 bases, with 2 bases of the junction left unmatched. The CDR3 DNA sequence: TGTGCCAGTAGTATGGACAGGGCAAACACTGAAGCTTTCTTT. Translated: CASSMDRANTEAFF.

This chain uses TRBV30 with TRBJ2-5; D ambiguous. CDR1 and CDR2 from the germline V gene are GTSNPN and SVGIG (reference sequence). The CDR3 extends over 13 amino acids. The ends were cut back, 1 base at V and 4 bases at J, with 10 bases in the middle. CDR3 sequence: CAWSEPVSETQYF. CDR3 in DNA: TGTGCCTGGAGTGAACCGGTATCAGAGACCCAGTACTTC.

This clone was found many times. This chain connects TRBV10-3 to TRBJ2-1; D is unresolved. The CDR3 has 13 residues. Between the trimmed V and J ends, which lost 11 bases and 7 bases, there was a span of 18 bases. The germline gives CDR1 ENHRY, CDR2 SYGVKD. The CDR3 DNA sequence: TGTGCCGCGAACGGGCCCCTCGGGAATGAGCAGTTCTTC. As protein: CAANGPLGNEQFF.

The chain employs TRBV4-2 and TRBJ1-5, with D unclear. Looked up from germline, CDR1 is LGHNA and CDR2 is YNFKEQ. Trimming removed 0 bases at V and 5 bases at J, with 14 bases between. This CDR3 region has 16 residues. CDR3 protein: CASSQDITRVDQPQHF. CDR3 in DNA: TGTGCCAGCAGCCAAGATATCACCCGGGTCGATCAGCCCCAGCATTTT.

V and J are TRBV2 and TRBJ2-7; D might be TRBD1 (5 bases). With 11 bases removed from V and 4 bases from J, the gap between germline ends came to 21 bases. CDR3 length equals 14 residues. Germline loops: CDR1 SNHLY, CDR2 FYNNEI. CDR3 sequence reads: CAGSAQGLVYEQYF. The CDR3 region has the DNA TGTGCCGGGTCGGCGCAGGGATTGGTATACGAGCAGTACTTC.

This clone has a handful of counts. This chain links TRBV29-1 with TRBJ2-3; the D is unclear. Trimming took off 5 bases at V and 7 bases at J, with 7 bases between the two ends. The CDR3 totals 10 residues. Germline CDR1 and CDR2: SQVTM and ANQGSEA. The CDR3 sequence: CSVLVNTQYF. DNA for the CDR3: TGCAGCGTTCTGGTAAATACGCAGTATTTT.

The V gene is TRBV19, the J gene TRBJ1-5, with 9 bases aligning to TRBD1. In germline, CDR1 is LNHDA, CDR2 SQIVND (reference sequence). V shed 6 bases, J shed 6 bases, and the junction held 0 bases outside the gene matches. This CDR3 has 12 amino acids. CDR3 DNA sequence: TGTGCCAGTAGGGACAGGGGTCAGCCCCAGCATTTT. Translated, it gives CASRDRGQPQHF.